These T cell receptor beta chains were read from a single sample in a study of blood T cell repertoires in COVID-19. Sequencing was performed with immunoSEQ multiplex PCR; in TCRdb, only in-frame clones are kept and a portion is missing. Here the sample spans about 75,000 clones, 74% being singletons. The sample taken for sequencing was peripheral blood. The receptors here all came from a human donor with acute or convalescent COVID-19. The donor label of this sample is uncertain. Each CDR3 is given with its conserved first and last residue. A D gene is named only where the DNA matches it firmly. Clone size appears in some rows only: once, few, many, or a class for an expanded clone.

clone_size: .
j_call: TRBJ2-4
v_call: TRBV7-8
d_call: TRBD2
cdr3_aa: CASSPGLAGSKNIQYF
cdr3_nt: TGTGCCAGCAGCCCGGGACTAGCGGGCTCCAAAAACATTCAGTACTTC

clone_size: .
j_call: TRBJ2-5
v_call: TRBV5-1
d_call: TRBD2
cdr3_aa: CASSLGSGVQETQYF
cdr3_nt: TGCGCCAGCAGCTTGGGAAGCGGGGTCCAAGAGACCCAGTACTTC

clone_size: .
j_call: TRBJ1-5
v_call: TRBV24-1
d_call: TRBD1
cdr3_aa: CATSADRGNQPQHF
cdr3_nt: TGTGCCACCAGTGCTGACAGGGGGAATCAGCCCCAGCATTTT

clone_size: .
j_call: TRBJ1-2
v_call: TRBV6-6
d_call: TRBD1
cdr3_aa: CAGGGQGGLYGYTF
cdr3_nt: TGTGCCGGGGGCGGACAGGGGGGCCTCTATGGCTACACCTTC

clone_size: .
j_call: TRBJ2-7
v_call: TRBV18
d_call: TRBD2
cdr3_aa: CASSPGLAGGEQYF
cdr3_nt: TGTGCCAGCTCACCCGGCCTAGCGGGAGGGGAGCAGTACTTC

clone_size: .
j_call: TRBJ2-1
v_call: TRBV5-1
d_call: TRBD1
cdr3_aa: CASSLEQGGYNEQFF
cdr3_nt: TGCGCCAGCAGCTTGGAACAGGGGGGTTACAATGAGCAGTTCTTC

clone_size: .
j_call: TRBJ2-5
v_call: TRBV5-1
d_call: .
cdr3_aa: CASSSSGTSPTETQYF
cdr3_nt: TGCGCCAGCAGCTCTTCCGGGACTTCTCCCACAGAGACCCAGTACTTC

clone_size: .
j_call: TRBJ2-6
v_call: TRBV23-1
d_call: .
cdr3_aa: CASSPRGAGANVLTF
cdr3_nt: TGCGCCAGCTCACCCCGGGGAGCCGGGGCCAACGTCCTGACTTTC

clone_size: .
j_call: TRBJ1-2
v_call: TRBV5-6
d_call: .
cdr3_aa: CASSLVDRSYGYTF
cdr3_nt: TGTGCCAGCAGCTTGGTAGACAGAAGCTATGGCTACACCTTC

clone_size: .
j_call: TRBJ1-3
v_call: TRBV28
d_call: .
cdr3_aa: CASSPGSGERNTIYF
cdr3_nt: TGTGCCAGCAGTCCGGGGTCAGGGGAAAGAAACACCATATATTTT

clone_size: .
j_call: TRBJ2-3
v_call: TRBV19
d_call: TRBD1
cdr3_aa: CASSIVWTGGLTDTQYF
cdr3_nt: TGTGCCAGTAGTATAGTGTGGACAGGGGGCCTCACAGATACGCAGTATTTT

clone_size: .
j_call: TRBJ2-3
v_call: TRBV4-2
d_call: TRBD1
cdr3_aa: CASSRGQGNADTQYF
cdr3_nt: TGTGCCAGCAGCCGAGGACAGGGGAATGCAGATACGCAGTATTTT

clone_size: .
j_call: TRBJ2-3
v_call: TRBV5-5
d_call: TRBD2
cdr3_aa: CASRLTAALAGGMITDTQYF
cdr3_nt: TGTGCCAGCAGACTTACTGCGGCACTAGCGGGGGGAATGATCACAGATACGCAGTATTTT

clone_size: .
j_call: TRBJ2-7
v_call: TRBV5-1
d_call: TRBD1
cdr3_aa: CASSLQTGGSYEQYF
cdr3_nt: TGCGCCAGCAGCCTCCAAACAGGGGGATCCTACGAGCAGTACTTC

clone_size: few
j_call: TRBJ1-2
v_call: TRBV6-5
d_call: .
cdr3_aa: CASSAAGRGYGYTF
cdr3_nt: TGTGCCAGCAGCGCCGCGGGGCGAGGCTATGGCTACACCTTC

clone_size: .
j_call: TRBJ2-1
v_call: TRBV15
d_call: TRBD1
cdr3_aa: CATSNGQAYNEQFF
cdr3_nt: TGTGCCACCAGCAACGGACAGGCCTACAATGAGCAGTTCTTC

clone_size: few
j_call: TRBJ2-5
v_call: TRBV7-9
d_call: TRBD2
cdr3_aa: CASSYGLAGGVQETQYF
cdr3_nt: TGTGCCAGCAGCTACGGACTAGCGGGAGGGGTACAGGAGACCCAGTACTTC

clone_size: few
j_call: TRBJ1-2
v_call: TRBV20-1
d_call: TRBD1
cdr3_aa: CSASSPLRQGGGGYTF
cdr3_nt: TGCAGTGCTAGTTCCCCGCTTCGACAGGGAGGAGGTGGCTACACCTTC

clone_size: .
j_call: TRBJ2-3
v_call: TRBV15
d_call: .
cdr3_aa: CATSRDGTRNGVTQYF
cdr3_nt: TGTGCCACCAGCCGGGACGGGACACGGAACGGGGTTACGCAGTATTTT

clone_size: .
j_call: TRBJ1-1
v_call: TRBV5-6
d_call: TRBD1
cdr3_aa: CASNRQGARTEAFF
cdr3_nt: TGTGCCAGCAACAGACAGGGGGCTAGGACTGAAGCTTTCTTT